The source of this TCR beta chain is a study of T cells in narcolepsy (dated by TCRdb to 2017 to 2018). Regarding the complete study: Healthy control donors were enrolled in the study alongside patients who had narcolepsy type 1 or type 2 (NT1, NT2). Autoreactive T cells targeting hypocretin neuron self-antigens (hypocretin, TRIB2) were sought in narcolepsy patients, and TCR Vbeta sequencing was used to track clonotypes in blood and CSF. What the work shows at the level of the full study, not this receptor alone: Some blood memory CD4+ repertoires from patients and controls contained no sequences matching autoreactive T cell clones. HCRT-specific and TRIB2-specific autoreactive clonotypes were highlighted in plots that compared CD4+ T cell clonotypes in CSF versus blood from the same patient. Autoreactive clonotypes were reported to be detected serially in the blood of the same patients and of different patients, but not in the blood of healthy controls. Numbers of sequenced blood memory CD4+ clonotypes were comparable, with averages of around 39,000 in patients and 33,354 in controls.

For TCR Vbeta sequencing, memory CD4+ T cells were sorted ex vivo from the peripheral blood of narcolepsy patients and healthy controls. The germline V gene yields KGHSH for CDR1 and LQKENI for CDR2. A distance of 5 bases separates the germline ends of V and J, which lose 0 bases and 5 bases respectively. From cysteine to phenylalanine, the CDR3 is 13 amino acids long. Only the CDR3 DNA stays, 39 bases, in frame from base 1. Libraries were made using the immunoSEQ multiplex PCR assay. TCRdb's version of the immuneACCESS table is confined to in-frame rearrangements and falls short of the full clone set. An unresolved V gene accounts for under half of the shortfall where checked; the remainder is of unknown origin. This sample has tens of thousands of clones in its table, and 90% to 95% of those were observed once. The ten largest clones represent more than 0.9% of the sample. Turning to this clone: This receptor's antigen is unknown. Base qualities were left out, and no much larger clone turns up one base away. Other DNA sequences in the sample encode the same CDR3.

This sequence originates from a human donor with narcolepsy. The sample consisted of CD45RA- memory CD4+ T cells from PBMCs. Sample cell subset or site, as interpreted from the label and publication: memory T cells sorted ex vivo from peripheral blood. The chain joins TRBV18 to TRBJ1-5, with no confident D gene call. CDR3 protein: CASSPPGDQPQHF. The nucleotide sequence is given as TGTGCCAGCTCACCACCGGGCGATCAGCCCCAGCATTTT.